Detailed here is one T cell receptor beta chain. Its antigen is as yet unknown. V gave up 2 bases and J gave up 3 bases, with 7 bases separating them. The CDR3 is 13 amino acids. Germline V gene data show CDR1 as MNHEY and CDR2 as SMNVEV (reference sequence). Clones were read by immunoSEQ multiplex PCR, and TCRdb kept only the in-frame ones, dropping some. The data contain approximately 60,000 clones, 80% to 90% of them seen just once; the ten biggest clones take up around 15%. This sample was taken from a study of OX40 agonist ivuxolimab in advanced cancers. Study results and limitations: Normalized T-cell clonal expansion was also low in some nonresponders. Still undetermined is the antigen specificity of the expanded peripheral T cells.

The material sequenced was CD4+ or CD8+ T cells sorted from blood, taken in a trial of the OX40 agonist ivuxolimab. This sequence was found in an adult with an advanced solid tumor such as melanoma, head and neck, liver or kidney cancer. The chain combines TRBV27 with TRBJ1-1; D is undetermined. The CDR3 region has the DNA TGTGCCAGCAGTTTACTGGCGGACACTGAAGCTTTCTTT. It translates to CASSLLADTEAFF.